One sample yielded the 27 T cell receptor beta chains listed below, sequenced in a study of human thymus T cells. The table came from immunoSEQ multiplex PCR; TCRdb's copy has only in-frame clones and leaves some out. Seen here are about 60,000 clones, roughly 94% observed once, and the top ten hold 5.5% to 7%. The sequenced sample was blood. These receptors were obtained from a boy under two years old with a congenital heart defect but otherwise immunologically healthy.

This chain uses TRBV12-5 with TRBJ1-1; perhaps TRBD1 as D (6 bases). In germline, CDR1 is LGHNT, CDR2 FRNRAP. This CDR3 has 17 amino acids. V lost 3 bases and J lost 1, with 18 bases in between. The CDR3 region is CASGFSPGHPENTEAFF. CDR3 bases: TGTGCTAGTGGTTTTTCCCCGGGACACCCTGAGAACACTGAAGCTTTCTTT.

The J gene is TRBJ2-7, the V gene TRBV28; 9 positions match TRBD2. The germline gives CDR1 MDHEN, CDR2 SYDVKM. The length of the CDR3 is 17 residues. The ends lost 5 bases at V and 7 bases at J; junction bases unmatched: 18. CDR3 sequence (DNA): TGTGCCAGCAGTCACCTAGCGGGGCGCCCGATCTCGTGGGAGCAGTACTTC. It codes for CASSHLAGRPISWEQYF.

This clone was picked up one time. V and J are TRBV2 and TRBJ2-7, with 10 bases matching TRBD2. CDR1 is SNHLY, CDR2 FYNNEI, per germline. The CDR3 consists of 15 residues. V shed 7 bases and J 1 base; nucleotides not matched to a gene: 7. The CDR3 protein is CASKRTSGNSYEQYF. DNA of the CDR3: TGTGCCAGCAAACGTACTAGCGGGAATTCCTACGAGCAGTACTTC.

A word on this clone: Compared with germline, one end of the junction differs, possibly owing to a read error. The chain joins TRBV2 to TRBJ2-5, with D possibly TRBD1 on 6 matching bases. The germline V gene encodes CDR1 SNHLY and CDR2 FYNNEI. The CDR3 is 16 amino acids. CDR3 bases: TGTGCCAGCAGCGAAGGGACACGGACAATCCAAGAGACCCAGTACTTC. Its translation is CASSEGTRTIQETQYF.

DNA for the CDR3: TGTGCCAGCAGTGGACCCGGGCGGTTCCCCTACGAGCAGTACTTC. It specifies CASSGPGRFPYEQYF. V gene TRBV27 combines with J gene TRBJ2-7; no clear D gene. The CDR3 sequence is 15 residues long. In germline, CDR1 is MNHEY, CDR2 SMNVEV (reference sequence). The V and J ends lost 5 bases and 2 bases respectively, with 16 bases between them.

The chain links TRBV18 to TRBJ2-7; 9 bases match TRBD2. The CDR3 sequence is 15 residues long. V lost 3 bases to trimming and J lost 5 bases; unmatched junction nucleotides: 8. From germline, CDR1 is KGHSH and CDR2 LQKENI. The CDR3 region has the DNA TGTGCCAGCTCACCCGTGAAGCGGGAGGACGACGAGCAGTACTTC. Its protein is CASSPVKREDDEQYF.

Of note for this clone: Other DNA sequences of this sample code for an identical CDR3. J is TRBJ2-7 and V is TRBV5-4; the match to TRBD1 covers 7 bases. The J segment lost 3 bases and the V segment lost 3 bases, leaving 0 bases of the junction unmatched. The CDR3 extends over 12 amino acids. Germline V gene lookup returns CDR1 SGHNT and CDR2 YYREEE (reference sequence). The CDR3 reads CASSWDSYEQYF. The CDR3 DNA reads TGTGCCAGCAGCTGGGACAGCTACGAGCAGTACTTC.

The genes are TRBV7-3 and TRBJ2-2; D gene uncertain. Germline-derived CDR1 and CDR2 are SGHTA and FQGTGA. The CDR3 length is 13 residues. V shed 6 bases and J shed 2 bases, with 7 bases lying between them. The CDR3, as DNA: TGTGCCAGCAGGACACTCAACACCGGGGAGCTGTTTTTT. Translation gives CASRTLNTGELFF.

The chain combines TRBV6-5 with TRBJ1-2; 9 bases are a match to TRBD1. With V trimmed by 4 bases and J by 0 bases, 6 bases remained unmatched. The CDR3 consists of 16 residues. Germline V CDR1 and CDR2: MNHEY, SVGAGI. CDR3 coding DNA: TGTGCCAGCAGTTGGGGACAGGGAAGAGCTAACTATGGCTACACCTTC. Translating gives CASSWGQGRANYGYTF.

V is TRBV5-8 and J is TRBJ2-1, with D tentatively TRBD1 or TRBD2 (5 bases each). Germline lookup yields CDR1 SGHTS and CDR2 YDEGEE. V lost 2 bases to trimming and J lost 4 bases, with 19 bases between them. The CDR3 loop spans 17 amino acids. CDR3 in DNA: TGTGCCAGCAGCTTAGCACGCAGGGAGCCAGTGTACAATGAGCAGTTCTTC. Translating gives CASSLARREPVYNEQFF.

In this sample, this clone turned up once. The chain has TRBV5-1 and TRBJ1-2; 8 positions match TRBD1. The length of the CDR3 is 15 residues. With 1 base clipped from V and 0 bases from J, the junction kept 2 bases outside the gene matches. CDR1 SGHRS and CDR2 YFSETQ come from the germline V gene. The CDR3 loop reads CASSLLTGANYGYTF. DNA of the CDR3: TGCGCCAGCAGCTTGCTGACAGGGGCTAACTATGGCTACACCTTC.

With regard to this clone: The identical CDR3 is also encoded by other nucleotide sequences in the sample. The genes are TRBV7-2 and TRBJ2-7; D gene ambiguous. The V end lost 0 bases, the J end lost 2 bases, and 5 bases lay between the germline ends. The CDR3 spans 13 residues. Per germline, CDR1 SGHTA and CDR2 FQGNSA. The CDR3 DNA is TGTGCCAGCAGCTTAGCGGGGACCTACGAGCAGTACTTC. This sequence encodes CASSLAGTYEQYF. Filled out from reference TRBV7-2 and TRBJ2-7, the complete variable domain reads GAGVSQSPSNKVTEKGKDVELRCDPISGHTALYWYRQSLGQGLEFLIYFQGNSAPDKSGLPSDRFSAERTGGSVSTLTIQRTQQEDSAVYLCASSLAGTYEQYFGPGTRLTVT.

The rearrangement links TRBV6-6 to TRBJ2-7; D ambiguous. Germline assignment: CDR1 MNHNY and CDR2 SVGAGI (reference sequence). V lost 2 bases and J 3 bases, leaving 11 bases between the germline ends. This CDR3 spans 14 amino acids. The CDR3 here is CASSYSFLIYEQYF. In nucleotides, the CDR3 is TGTGCCAGCAGTTACAGTTTCCTTATCTACGAGCAGTACTTC.

The chain combines TRBV12-5 with TRBJ1-3; the D gene is possibly TRBD1 (6 bases). This CDR3 comprises 19 residues. The V end was cut by 0 bases, the J end by 0 bases, with 18 bases between. Per germline, CDR1 LGHNT and CDR2 FRNRAP. CDR3 loop: CASGLVWPKRGYSGNTIYF. CDR3 coding DNA: TGTGCTAGTGGTTTGGTATGGCCCAAAAGGGGGTACTCTGGAAACACCATATATTTT.

The chain has TRBV28 and TRBJ1-2, with TRBD1 identical over 11 bases. Germline V gene data show CDR1 as MDHEN and CDR2 as SYDVKM. The CDR3 is made up of 15 amino acids. The junction had 10 bases not matched to a gene; V was cut back by 6 bases and J by 7 bases. CDR3 bases: TGTGCCAGCAGCACGCGGACAGGGGGCGCCTCTGGCTACACCTTC. Its protein is CASSTRTGGASGYTF.

The CDR3 coding sequence is TGTGCCAGCAGTGAATACGTGGGAGGGTGGGGAGAGCAGTTCTTC. It encodes CASSEYVGGWGEQFF. This chain links TRBV25-1 with TRBJ2-1, with TRBD2 identical over 7 bases. Losses at the gene ends were 0 bases for V and 10 bases for J; bases not matched to a gene: 9. Germline lookup yields CDR1 MGHDK and CDR2 SYGVNS. The CDR3 length is 15 residues.

This chain joins TRBV5-1 and TRBJ2-7, with TRBD1 matching over 7 bases. J was trimmed by 3 bases and V by 0 bases; bases with no gene match: 3. The CDR3 contains 14 residues. Per germline, CDR1 SGHRS and CDR2 YFSETQ. CDR3 sequence: CASSLAAGGYEQYF. The CDR3 region has the DNA TGCGCCAGCAGCTTGGCTGCAGGGGGCTACGAGCAGTACTTC.

The chain recombines TRBV6-5 with TRBJ1-1; a possible D gene is TRBD1 (6 bases). The CDR3 totals 14 residues. The germline V gene has CDR1 MNHEY and CDR2 SVGAGI. V was pared by 5 bases and J by 1 base, with 11 bases between. The DNA of the CDR3 is TGTGCCAGCAGTACCAGAGGGGGGAACACTGAAGCTTTCTTT. It encodes CASSTRGGNTEAFF.

The V gene is TRBV6-1, the J gene TRBJ2-3, with 7 bases matching TRBD1. The junction had 9 bases not matched to a gene; V was cut back by 5 bases and J by 4 bases. The CDR3 length is 15 residues. Germline V gene sequence: CDR1 MNHNS, CDR2 SASEGT. CDR3 protein: CASSLRTGISDTQYF. The DNA of the CDR3 is TGTGCCAGCAGTTTAAGGACAGGCATCTCAGATACGCAGTATTTT.

The rearrangement uses TRBV5-6 and TRBJ2-3, with D maybe TRBD1 (5 bases). The CDR3 is made up of 16 amino acids. In germline, CDR1 is SGHDT, CDR2 YYEEEE. Trimming removed 1 base at V and 3 bases at J, with 15 bases between. CDR3 coding DNA: TGTGCCAGCAGCTTGCTGCCAGGGCAGTGGACAGATACGCAGTATTTT. It codes for CASSLLPGQWTDTQYF.

The chain carries TRBV28 and TRBJ2-7; D gene uncertain. V was cut by 3 bases and J by 0 bases, with 12 bases left in between. The CDR3 is 15 residues long. CDR1 is MDHEN and CDR2 is SYDVKM in the germline V gene. This chain's CDR3 is CASSLSSPGSYEQYF. DNA for the CDR3: TGTGCCAGCAGTTTGTCTAGTCCTGGCTCCTACGAGCAGTACTTC.

J is TRBJ1-4 and V is TRBV4-1; D perhaps matches TRBD1 (5 bases). Trimming removed 4 bases at V and 8 bases at J, with 11 bases between. Germline V gene data show CDR1 as MGHRA and CDR2 as YSYEKL. The CDR3 extends over 13 amino acids. The CDR3 spells CASSLGHLEKLFF. DNA for the CDR3: TGCGCCAGCAGCCTCGGACATTTAGAAAAACTGTTTTTT.

The gene calls are TRBV5-8 and TRBJ2-7; tentatively, D is TRBD1 (5 bases). The CDR3 is made up of 16 amino acids. The V end was cut by 0 bases, the J end by 3 bases, with 16 bases between. The germline gives CDR1 SGHTS, CDR2 YDEGEE. The CDR3 nucleotides read TGTGCCAGCAGCTTGGCTCCCCAGGGTCTGCTCTACGAGCAGTACTTC. It yields the protein CASSLAPQGLLYEQYF.

This clone has just one count. Other nucleotide sequences in the sample specify the same CDR3. J is TRBJ2-7 and V is TRBV7-2, with D uncertain. V shed 3 bases and J shed 0 bases, with 3 bases lying between them. Germline CDR1 is SGHTA and CDR2 is FQGNSA. The CDR3 totals 12 residues. CDR3 coding DNA: TGTGCCAGCAGCTTGAGCTCCTACGAGCAGTACTTC. It translates to CASSLSSYEQYF.

The V gene is TRBV5-1, the J gene TRBJ2-1, with 9 bases matching TRBD2. The CDR3 consists of 15 residues. V was pared by 0 bases and J by 5 bases, with 3 bases of the junction left unmatched. In germline, CDR1 is SGHRS, CDR2 YFSETQ. The CDR3, as DNA: TGCGCCAGCAGCTTGGCCCTAGCGGGAAACAATGAGCAGTTCTTC. Protein sequence: CASSLALAGNNEQFF.

The chain uses TRBV28 and TRBJ2-3; 12 bases align to TRBD1. This CDR3 is built from 16 residues. Germline assignment: CDR1 MDHEN and CDR2 SYDVKM. The J segment lost 7 bases and the V segment lost 6 bases, leaving 11 bases of the junction unmatched. CDR3 nucleotide sequence: TGTGCCAGCAGCACCATCCGGGACAGGGGGCGGAATACGCAGTATTTT. Translated, it gives CASSTIRDRGRNTQYF.

This chain links TRBV7-7 with TRBJ2-3, with 7 positions matching TRBD2. CDR1 SSHAT and CDR2 FNYEAQ come from the germline V gene (reference sequence). The CDR3 contains 13 residues. V lost 0 bases to trimming and J lost 6 bases; unmatched junction nucleotides: 0. CDR3 DNA sequence: TGTGCCAGCAGCTTAGCTAGCGGGGATACGCAGTATTTT. It yields the protein CASSLASGDTQYF.